This T cell receptor (beta chain) was profiled in a study of cytomegalovirus exposure and HLA in healthy donors. Profiled with immunoSEQ multiplex PCR; TCRdb holds only in-frame clones, not every one. This sample yields 120,000 to 150,000 clones, of which approximately 86% are seen a single time; 4.5% to 5.5% belongs to the top ten. In regard to this clone: What it recognizes is unknown.

The study, taken as a whole, reports: The tendency of first-cohort TCR clusters to co-occur in the roughly 120 validation repertoires was identified by a subsequent analysis. The listing of 150 or so TCR beta chains classed them as cytomegalovirus-associated. Most TCR sequences were rare, but some public TCRs occurred in many donors. Reports described diagnosis of cytomegalovirus status by the classifier as highly specific and sensitive.

Trimming cost V 4 bases and J 7 bases; bases outside gene matches: 7. This CDR3 has 15 amino acids. Germline CDR1 reads SGDLS; CDR2 reads YYNGEE. The sample taken for sequencing was PBMCs. The chain couples TRBV9 to TRBJ1-6; 8 nucleotides agree with TRBD1. This receptor was identified in a man between 18 and 29 years old in good health and CMV-seropositive. CDR3 protein: CASSPGQGKNSPLHF. In DNA form, the CDR3 reads TGTGCCAGCAGCCCCGGACAGGGTAAAAATTCACCCCTCCACTTT. The variable domain in full, with the rest retrieved from reference TRBV9 and TRBJ1-6, is DSGVTQTPKHLITATGQRVTLRCSPRSGDLSVYWYQQSLDQGLQFLIQYYNGEERAKGNILERFSAQQFPDLHSELNLSSLELGDSALYFCASSPGQGKNSPLHFGNGTRLTVT.